The T cell receptor beta chain described here comes from a study of T cells in localized non-small cell lung cancer. Sequencing was performed with immunoSEQ multiplex PCR; in TCRdb, only in-frame clones are kept and a portion is missing. The repertoire consists of about 19,000 clones, with about 90% occurring once and the leading ten covering about 3%. This CDR3 is built from 15 residues. The V gene lost 7 bases and the J gene lost 8 bases, with 21 bases spanning the gap. Per the germline V gene, CDR1 is SNHLY and CDR2 is FYNNEI. This TCR was recovered from a woman aged 40 to 75 with stage I lung adenocarcinoma. This chain links TRBV2 with TRBJ2-1; D may be TRBD2 (7 bases). The specimen comprised peripheral blood, sampled before any cancer treatment. Here the CDR3 reads CASNMLRGRWHEQFF. CDR3 nucleotides: TGTGCCAGCAACATGTTGCGGGGGCGTTGGCATGAGCAGTTCTTC. Based on the CDR3 plus reference TRBV2 and TRBJ2-1, the full variable domain is EPEVTQTPSHQVTQMGQEVILRCVPISNHLYFYWYRQILGQKVEFLVSFYNNEISEKSEIFDDQFSVERPDGSNFTLKIRSTKLEDSAMYFCASNMLRGRWHEQFFGPGTRLTVL.